Listed below are T cell receptor beta chains from one sample, sequenced in a study of identical twins. A single record per CDR3 protein comes from TCRdb applying MiXCR to the 5' RACE reads. The table shows 250,000 to 350,000 distinct CDR3 sequences, with more than 6.5% occurring only once. This same sample was also taken into another study, of yellow fever vaccine responses in identical twins.

The sequenced sample was memory (CD45RO+) T cells sorted from blood. The receptors come from a young woman in good health. Each CDR3 is given with its conserved first and last residue. The D gene is left open where the match is weak. Clone size is stated in some rows and not others, as once, few, many or a class when expanded.

d_gene	v_gene	abundance	j_gene	CDR3aa	CDR3nt
NA	TRBV3-1	few	TRBJ2-4	CASSQESGGGKNIQYF	TGTGCCAGCAGCCAAGAATCGGGTGGGGGCAAAAACATTCAGTACTTC
NA	TRBV10-3	many	TRBJ1-5	CAISPQNQPQHF	TGTGCCATCAGTCCTCAGAATCAGCCCCAGCATTTT
NA	TRBV7-7	NA	TRBJ2-2	CASSSRGTGELFF	TGTGCCAGCAGCTCTCGGGGCACCGGGGAGCTGTTTTTT
TRBD1	TRBV9	NA	TRBJ2-2	CASSPPGTGTDTGELFF	TGTGCCAGCAGCCCACCCGGGACAGGGACGGACACCGGGGAGCTGTTTTTT
NA	TRBV2	NA	TRBJ2-2	CASSERLGNTGELFF	TGTGCCAGCAGTGAAAGACTGGGGAACACCGGGGAGCTGTTTTTT
TRBD1	TRBV5-1	many	TRBJ1-1	CASSLGQGGTEAFF	TGCGCCAGCAGCTTGGGACAGGGCGGCACTGAAGCTTTCTTT
NA	TRBV6-5	many	TRBJ2-3	CASSSKVEGTDTQYF	TGTGCCAGCAGTTCCAAGGTAGAGGGCACAGATACGCAGTATTTT
NA	TRBV20-1	many	TRBJ1-1	CSARRSTEAFF	TGCAGTGCTAGACGGAGTACTGAAGCTTTCTTT
NA	TRBV7-8	few	TRBJ2-1	CASSLERSQEQFF	TGTGCCAGCAGCTTAGAGAGGTCCCAGGAGCAGTTCTTC
NA	TRBV19	NA	TRBJ2-1	CASTVDGLDEQFF	TGTGCCAGTACGGTAGATGGGTTGGATGAGCAGTTCTTC
NA	TRBV6-5	few	TRBJ2-5	CASSYRVTHQETQYF	TGTGCCAGCAGTTACAGGGTCACTCACCAAGAGACCCAGTACTTC